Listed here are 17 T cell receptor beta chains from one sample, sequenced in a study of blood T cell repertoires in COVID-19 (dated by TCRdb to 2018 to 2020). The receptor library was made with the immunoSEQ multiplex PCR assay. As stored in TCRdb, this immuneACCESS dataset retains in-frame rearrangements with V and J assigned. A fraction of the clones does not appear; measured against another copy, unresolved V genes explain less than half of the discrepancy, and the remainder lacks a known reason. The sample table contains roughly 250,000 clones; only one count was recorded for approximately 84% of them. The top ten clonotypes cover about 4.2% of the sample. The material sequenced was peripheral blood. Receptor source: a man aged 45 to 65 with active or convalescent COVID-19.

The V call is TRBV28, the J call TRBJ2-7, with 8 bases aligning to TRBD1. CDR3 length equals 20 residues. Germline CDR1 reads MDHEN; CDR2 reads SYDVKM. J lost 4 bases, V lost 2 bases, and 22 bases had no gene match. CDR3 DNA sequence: TGTGCCAGCAGTTTACCCCAAATACCCGGGACAGGCTCTTTCAGATACGAGCAGTACTTC. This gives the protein CASSLPQIPGTGSFRYEQYF.

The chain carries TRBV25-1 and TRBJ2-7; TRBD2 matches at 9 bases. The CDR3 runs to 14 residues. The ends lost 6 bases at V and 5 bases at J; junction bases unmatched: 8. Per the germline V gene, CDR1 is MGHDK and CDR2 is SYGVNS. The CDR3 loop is CASRPAGGNNEQYF. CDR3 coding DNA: TGTGCCAGCAGGCCAGCGGGGGGAAACAACGAGCAGTACTTC.

DNA for the CDR3: TGCGCCAGCAGCTTGGAGGGACTAGCGGCCAATGAGCAGTTCTTC. This gives the protein CASSLEGLAANEQFF. The chain links TRBV5-1 to TRBJ2-1; TRBD2 matches 11 bases. Germline CDR1 SGHRS, CDR2 YFSETQ. Trimming took 0 bases from V and 6 from J; bases not matched to a gene: 2. The CDR3 is 15 residues long.

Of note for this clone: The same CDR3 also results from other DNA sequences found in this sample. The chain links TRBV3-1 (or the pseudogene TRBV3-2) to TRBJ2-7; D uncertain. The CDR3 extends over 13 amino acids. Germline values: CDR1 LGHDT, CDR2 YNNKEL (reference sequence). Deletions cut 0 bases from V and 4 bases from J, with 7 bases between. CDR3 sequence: CASSQDRSYEQYF. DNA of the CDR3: TGTGCCAGCAGCCAAGATAGGAGTTACGAGCAGTACTTC.

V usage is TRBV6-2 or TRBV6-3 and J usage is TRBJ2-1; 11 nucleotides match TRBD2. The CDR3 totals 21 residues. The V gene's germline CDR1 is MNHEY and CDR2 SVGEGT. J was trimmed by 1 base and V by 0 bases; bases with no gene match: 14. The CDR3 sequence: CASSYSIELAGGPGSYNEQFF. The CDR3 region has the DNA TGTGCCAGCAGTTACTCGATCGAGCTAGCGGGGGGCCCGGGGTCCTACAATGAGCAGTTCTTC.

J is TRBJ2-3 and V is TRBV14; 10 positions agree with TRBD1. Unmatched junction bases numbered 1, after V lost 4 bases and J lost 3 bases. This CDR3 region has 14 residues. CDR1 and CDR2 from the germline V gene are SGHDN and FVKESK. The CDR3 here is CASSRDRGTDTQYF. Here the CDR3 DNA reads TGTGCCAGCAGCCGGGACAGGGGAACAGATACGCAGTATTTT.

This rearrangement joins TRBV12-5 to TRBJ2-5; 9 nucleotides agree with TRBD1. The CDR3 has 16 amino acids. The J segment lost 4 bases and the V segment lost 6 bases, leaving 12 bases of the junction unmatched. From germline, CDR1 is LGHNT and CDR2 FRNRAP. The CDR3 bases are TGTGCTAGTGGACCTACCCCCGGGACAGGGAGAGAGACCCAGTACTTC. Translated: CASGPTPGTGRETQYF.

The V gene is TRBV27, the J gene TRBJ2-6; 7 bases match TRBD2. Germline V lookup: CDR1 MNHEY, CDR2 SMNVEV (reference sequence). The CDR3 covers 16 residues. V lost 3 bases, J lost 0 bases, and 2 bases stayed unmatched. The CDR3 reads CASSFRGVSGANVLTF. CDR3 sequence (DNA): TGTGCCAGCAGTTTCCGGGGGGTCTCTGGGGCCAACGTCCTGACTTTC.

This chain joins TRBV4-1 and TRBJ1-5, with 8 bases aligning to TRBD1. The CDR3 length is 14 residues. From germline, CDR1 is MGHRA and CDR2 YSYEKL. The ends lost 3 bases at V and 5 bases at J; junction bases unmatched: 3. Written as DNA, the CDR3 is TGCGCCAGCAGCCATCAGGACAGGGATCAGCCCCAGCATTTT. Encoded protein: CASSHQDRDQPQHF.

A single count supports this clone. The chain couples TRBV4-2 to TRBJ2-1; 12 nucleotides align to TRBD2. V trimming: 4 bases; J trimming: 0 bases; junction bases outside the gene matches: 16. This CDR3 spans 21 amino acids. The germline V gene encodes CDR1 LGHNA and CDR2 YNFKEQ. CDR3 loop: CASSPRLWLAGGPSSYNEQFF. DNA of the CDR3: TGTGCCAGCAGCCCTAGACTGTGGCTAGCGGGGGGGCCGAGCTCCTACAATGAGCAGTTCTTC.

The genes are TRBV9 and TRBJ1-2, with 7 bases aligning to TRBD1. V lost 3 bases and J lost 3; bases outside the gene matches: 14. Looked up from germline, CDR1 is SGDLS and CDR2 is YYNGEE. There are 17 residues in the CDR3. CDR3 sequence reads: CASSEVSQGGPDYGYTF. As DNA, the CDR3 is TGTGCCAGCAGCGAGGTATCCCAGGGGGGCCCCGACTATGGCTACACCTTC.

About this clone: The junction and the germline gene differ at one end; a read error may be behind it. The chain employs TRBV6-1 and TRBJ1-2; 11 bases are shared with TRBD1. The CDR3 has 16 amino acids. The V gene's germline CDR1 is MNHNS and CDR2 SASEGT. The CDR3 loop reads CASTERTGTGGDGYTF. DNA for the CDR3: TGTGCCAGCACTGAACGTACAGGGACAGGGGGGGATGGCTACACCTTC.

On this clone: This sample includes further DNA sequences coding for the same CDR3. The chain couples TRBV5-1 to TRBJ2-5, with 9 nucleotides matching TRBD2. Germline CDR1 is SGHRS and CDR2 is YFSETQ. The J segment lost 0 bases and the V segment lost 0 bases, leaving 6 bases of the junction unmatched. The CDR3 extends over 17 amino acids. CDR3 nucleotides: TGCGCCAGCAGCTTGGGACTAGCGGTAGGGTACCAAGAGACCCAGTACTTC. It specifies CASSLGLAVGYQETQYF.

CDR3 amino acids: CASSQSLNYGYTF. For the CDR3, the DNA is TGTGCCAGCAGCCAGAGTCTGAACTATGGCTACACCTTC. The chain combines TRBV3-1 (or the pseudogene TRBV3-2) with TRBJ1-2, with D unclear. CDR3 length: 13 residues. Trimming took 3 bases from V and 2 from J, leaving 7 bases between them. From germline, CDR1 is LGHDT and CDR2 YNNKEL (reference sequence).

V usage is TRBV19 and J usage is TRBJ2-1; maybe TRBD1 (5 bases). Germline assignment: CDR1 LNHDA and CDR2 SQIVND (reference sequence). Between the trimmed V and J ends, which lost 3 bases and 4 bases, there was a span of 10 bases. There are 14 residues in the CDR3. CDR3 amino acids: CASSMGRRYNEQFF. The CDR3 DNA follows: TGTGCCAGTAGTATGGGGCGTAGATACAATGAGCAGTTCTTC.

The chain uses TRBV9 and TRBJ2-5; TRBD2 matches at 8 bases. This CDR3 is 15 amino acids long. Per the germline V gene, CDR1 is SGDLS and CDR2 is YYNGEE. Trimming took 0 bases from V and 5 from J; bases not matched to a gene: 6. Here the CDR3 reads CASSVVAGLGETQYF. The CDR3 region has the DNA TGTGCCAGCAGCGTAGTAGCGGGGCTAGGGGAGACCCAGTACTTC.

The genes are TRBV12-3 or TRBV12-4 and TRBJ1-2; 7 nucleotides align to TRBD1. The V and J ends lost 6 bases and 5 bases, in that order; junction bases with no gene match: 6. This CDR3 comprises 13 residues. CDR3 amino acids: CASRPTGWYGYTF. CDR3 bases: TGTGCCAGCAGACCGACAGGGTGGTATGGCTACACCTTC.